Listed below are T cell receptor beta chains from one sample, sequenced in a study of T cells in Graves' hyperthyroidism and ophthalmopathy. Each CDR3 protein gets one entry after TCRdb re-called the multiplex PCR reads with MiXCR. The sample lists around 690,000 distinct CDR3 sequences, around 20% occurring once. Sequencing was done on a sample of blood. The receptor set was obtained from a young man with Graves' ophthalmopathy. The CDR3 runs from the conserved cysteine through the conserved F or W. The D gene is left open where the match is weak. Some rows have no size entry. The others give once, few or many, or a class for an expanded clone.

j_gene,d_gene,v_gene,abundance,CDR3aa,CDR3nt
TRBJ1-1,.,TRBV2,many,CASSALHEAFF,TGTGCCAGCAGTGCCCTTCATGAAGCTTTCTTT
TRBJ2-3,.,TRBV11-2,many,CASSFLATSTDTQYF,TGTGCCAGCAGCTTCCTGGCGACTAGCACAGATACGCAGTATTTT
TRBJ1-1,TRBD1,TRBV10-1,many,CASSRDRTNTEAFF,TGCGCCAGCAGTCGGGACAGGACGAACACTGAAGCTTTCTTT
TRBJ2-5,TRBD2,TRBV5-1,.,CASSPGDWGLAGQGGETQYF,TGCGCCAGCAGCCCCGGAGACTGGGGACTAGCGGGACAGGGAGGGGAGACCCAGTACTTC
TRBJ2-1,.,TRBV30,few,CAWEDFNEQFF,TGTGCCTGGGAGGACTTCAATGAGCAGTTCTTC
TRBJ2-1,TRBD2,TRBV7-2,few,CASSSMGREWDNEQFF,TGTGCCAGCAGCTCAATGGGGCGGGAGTGGGACAATGAGCAGTTCTTC
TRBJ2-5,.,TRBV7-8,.,CASSQGLAQETQYF,TGTGCCAGCAGCCAGGGACTCGCTCAAGAGACCCAGTACTTC
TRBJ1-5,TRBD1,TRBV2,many,CASTGTERNQPQHF,TGTGCCAGCACCGGGACAGAGCGCAATCAGCCCCAGCATTTT
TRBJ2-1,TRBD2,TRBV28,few,CASSATSGRPHNEQFF,TGTGCCAGCAGTGCCACTAGCGGGAGGCCCCACAATGAGCAGTTCTTC
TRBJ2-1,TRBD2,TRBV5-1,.,CASSYREGHYNEQFF,TGCGCCAGCAGCTATCGGGAGGGCCACTACAATGAGCAGTTCTTC
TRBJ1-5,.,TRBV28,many,CASSLGAPINQPQHF,TGTGCCAGCAGTTTGGGGGCGCCGATCAATCAGCCCCAGCATTTT
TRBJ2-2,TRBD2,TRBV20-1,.,CSARGAGGSSNTGELFF,TGCAGTGCTAGGGGCGCCGGCGGGAGCTCGAACACCGGGGAGCTGTTTTTT
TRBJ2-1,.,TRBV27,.,CASSLKKDNLRAYEQFF,TGTGCCAGCAGTTTGAAGAAAGACAACTTAAGGGCCTATGAGCAGTTCTTC
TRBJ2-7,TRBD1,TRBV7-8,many,CASSDTGTGGRSYEQYF,TGTGCCAGCAGCGACACCGGGACAGGGGGACGCTCCTACGAGCAGTACTTC
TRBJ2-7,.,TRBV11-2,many,CASSSLSDAYEQYF,TGTGCCAGCAGCTCTCTTTCTGACGCCTACGAGCAGTACTTC
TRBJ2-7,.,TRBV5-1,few,CASSLGTSPYEQYF,TGCGCCAGCAGCCTCGGGACTTCTCCCTACGAGCAGTACTTC
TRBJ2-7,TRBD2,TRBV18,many,CASSPPAAGAYEQYF,TGTGCCAGCTCACCACCGGCGGCGGGAGCCTACGAGCAGTACTTC
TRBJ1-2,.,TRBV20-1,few,CSARVNRDYGYTF,TGCAGTGCTAGAGTAAACAGGGACTATGGCTACACCTTC
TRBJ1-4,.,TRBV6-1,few,CASSRGIPPNEKLFF,TGTGCCAGCAGTCGAGGGATCCCGCCTAATGAAAAACTGTTTTTT
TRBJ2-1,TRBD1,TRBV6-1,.,CASSRDSGFEQFF,TGTGCCAGCAGCAGGGACAGCGGCTTCGAGCAGTTCTTC
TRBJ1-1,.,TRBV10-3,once,CAISELTLGTEAFF,TGTGCCATCAGTGAGTTAACGCTTGGGACTGAAGCTTTCTTT
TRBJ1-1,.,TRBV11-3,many,CASSPSPGGRTEAFF,TGTGCCAGCAGCCCATCGCCCGGGGGGAGGACTGAAGCTTTCTTT
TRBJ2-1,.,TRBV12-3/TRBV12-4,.,CASRAGHANNEQFF,TGTGCCAGCAGGGCCGGCCACGCGAACAATGAGCAGTTCTTC
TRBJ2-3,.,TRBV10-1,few,CASSESGLTTDTQYF,TGCGCCAGCAGTGAGTCGGGACTCACCACAGATACGCAGTATTTT
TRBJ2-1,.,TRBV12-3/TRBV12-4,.,CASSLAGGYEQSF,TGTGCCAGCAGTTTAGCGGGTGGCTATGAGCAGTCCTTC
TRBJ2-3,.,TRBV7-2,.,CASSLGGLVPGIDTQYF,TGTGCCAGCAGCTTAGGAGGGCTTGTACCGGGAATTGATACGCAGTATTTT
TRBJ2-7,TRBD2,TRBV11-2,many,CASSLVAGGMVEQYF,TGTGCCAGCAGCTTAGTCGCGGGAGGAATGGTCGAGCAGTACTTC
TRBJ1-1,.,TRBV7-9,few,CASSLQSGPNSMAFF,TGTGCCAGCAGCTTACAGTCAGGCCCGAACAGTATGGCTTTCTTT
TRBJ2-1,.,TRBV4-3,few,CASSQGIQSAGRYNEQFF,TGCGCCAGCAGCCAAGGTATTCAGTCGGCGGGTCGCTACAATGAGCAGTTCTTC
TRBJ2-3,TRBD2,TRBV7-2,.,CASSSGRGGTTDTQYF,TGTGCCAGCAGCTCCGGACGGGGGGGCACCACAGATACGCAGTATTTT
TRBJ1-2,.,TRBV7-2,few,CASSLDDRPRYGYTF,TGTGCCAGCAGCTTAGACGACAGGCCCCGATATGGCTACACCTTC
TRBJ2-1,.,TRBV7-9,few,CASSSQMSSYNEQFF,TGTGCCAGCAGCTCACAGATGAGTTCCTACAATGAGCAGTTCTTC
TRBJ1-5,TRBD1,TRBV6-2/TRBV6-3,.,CASSYYQGAAQPQHF,TGTGCCAGCAGTTACTATCAGGGGGCGGCTCAGCCCCAGCATTTT
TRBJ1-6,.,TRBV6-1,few,CASIDRTLNSPLHF,TGTGCCAGCATAGATCGGACGCTTAATTCACCCCTCCACTTT
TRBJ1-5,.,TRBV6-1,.,CASSRGEGVGQPQHF,TGTGCCAGCAGCAGAGGAGAAGGGGTAGGACAGCCCCAGCATTTT
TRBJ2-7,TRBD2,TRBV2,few,CAVLAGGMDYEQYF,TGTGCCGTCCTAGCGGGAGGTATGGATTACGAGCAGTACTTC
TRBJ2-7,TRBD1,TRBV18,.,CASSPNGQGTNEQYF,TGTGCCAGCTCACCTAATGGACAGGGGACCAACGAGCAGTACTTC
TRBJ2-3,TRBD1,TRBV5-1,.,CASSSEGQGADTQYF,TGCGCCAGCAGCTCGGAAGGACAGGGCGCAGATACGCAGTATTTT
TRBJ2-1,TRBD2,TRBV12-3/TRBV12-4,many,CASTRGSGWANEQFF,TGTGCCAGCACCCGGGGTAGCGGGTGGGCCAATGAGCAGTTCTTC
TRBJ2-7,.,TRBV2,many,CASSEARGLTTYEQYF,TGTGCCAGCAGTGAAGCCAGAGGACTAACGACCTACGAGCAGTACTTC
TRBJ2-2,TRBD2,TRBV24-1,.,CATSDQTGLVGGPGELFF,TGTGCCACCAGTGATCAAACGGGACTAGTCGGGGGACCCGGGGAGCTGTTTTTT
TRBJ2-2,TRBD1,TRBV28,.,CASRLNRGTGELFF,TGTGCCAGCAGACTTAACAGGGGCACCGGGGAGCTGTTTTTT
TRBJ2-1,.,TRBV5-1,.,CASSIRSSALSRSNEQFF,TGCGCCAGCAGCATTCGTTCGTCGGCGCTTAGTAGGTCGAATGAGCAGTTCTTC
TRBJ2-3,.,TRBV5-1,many,CASSPHIRSTDTQYF,TGCGCCAGCAGCCCCCACATAAGAAGCACAGATACGCAGTATTTT
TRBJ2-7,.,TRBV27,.,CASGRETYEQYF,TGTGCCAGCGGACGAGAGACCTACGAGCAGTACTTC
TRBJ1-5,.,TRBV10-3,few,CAISPLNSNQPQHF,TGTGCCATATCCCCACTGAATAGCAATCAGCCCCAGCATTTT
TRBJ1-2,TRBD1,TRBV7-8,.,CASSERDRGGYGYTF,TGTGCCAGCAGCGAACGGGACAGGGGTGGCTATGGCTACACCTTC
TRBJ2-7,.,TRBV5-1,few,CASSLGRTNYEQYF,TGCGCCAGCAGCTTGGGTCGGACGAATTACGAGCAGTACTTC
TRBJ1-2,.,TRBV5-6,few,CASSIYRERYYGYTF,TGTGCCAGCAGCATCTACAGGGAAAGATACTATGGCTACACCTTC
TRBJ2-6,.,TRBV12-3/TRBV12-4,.,CACSLGFSYRANVLTF,TGTGCCTGCAGTTTGGGGTTCTCTTATCGGGCCAACGTCCTGACTTTC
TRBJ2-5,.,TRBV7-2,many,CASSSRQGGETQYF,TGTGCCAGCAGCTCGAGACAAGGCGGGGAGACCCAGTACTTC
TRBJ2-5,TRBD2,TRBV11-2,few,CASSLQLAEETQYF,TGTGCCAGCAGCTTACAACTAGCGGAAGAGACCCAGTACTTC
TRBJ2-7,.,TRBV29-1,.,CSVGWGHEQYF,TGCAGCGTTGGGTGGGGACACGAGCAGTACTTC
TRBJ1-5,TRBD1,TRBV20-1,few,CSARDTGGYNQPQHF,TGCAGTGCTAGGGATACAGGGGGCTACAATCAGCCCCAGCATTTT